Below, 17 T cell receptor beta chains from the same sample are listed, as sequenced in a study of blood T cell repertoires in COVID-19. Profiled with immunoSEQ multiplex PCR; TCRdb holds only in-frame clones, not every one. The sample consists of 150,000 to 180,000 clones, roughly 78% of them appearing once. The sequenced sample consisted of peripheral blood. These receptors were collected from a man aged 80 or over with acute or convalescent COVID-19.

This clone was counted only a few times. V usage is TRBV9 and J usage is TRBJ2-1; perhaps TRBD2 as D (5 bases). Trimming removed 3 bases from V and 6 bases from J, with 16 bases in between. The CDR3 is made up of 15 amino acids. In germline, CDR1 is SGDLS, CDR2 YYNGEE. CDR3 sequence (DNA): TGTGCCAGCAGCGCGGCCTTTCGTGAGGGCAATGAGCAGTTCTTC. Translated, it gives CASSAAFREGNEQFF. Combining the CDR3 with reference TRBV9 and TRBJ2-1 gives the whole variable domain DSGVTQTPKHLITATGQRVTLRCSPRSGDLSVYWYQQSLDQGLQFLIQYYNGEERAKGNILERFSAQQFPDLHSELNLSSLELGDSALYFCASSAAFREGNEQFFGPGTRLTVL.

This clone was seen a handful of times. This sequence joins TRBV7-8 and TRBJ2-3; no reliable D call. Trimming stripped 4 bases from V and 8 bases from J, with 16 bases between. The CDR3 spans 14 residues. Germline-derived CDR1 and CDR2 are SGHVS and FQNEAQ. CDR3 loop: CASSSTVSPFTQYF. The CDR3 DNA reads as TGTGCCAGCAGCTCAACGGTGTCCCCGTTTACGCAGTATTTT. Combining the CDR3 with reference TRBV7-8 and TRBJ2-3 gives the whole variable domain GAGVSQSPRYKVAKRGQDVALRCDPISGHVSLFWYQQALGQGPEFLTYFQNEAQLDKSGLPSDRFFAERPEGSVSTLKIQRTQQEDSAVYLCASSSTVSPFTQYFGPGTRLTVL.

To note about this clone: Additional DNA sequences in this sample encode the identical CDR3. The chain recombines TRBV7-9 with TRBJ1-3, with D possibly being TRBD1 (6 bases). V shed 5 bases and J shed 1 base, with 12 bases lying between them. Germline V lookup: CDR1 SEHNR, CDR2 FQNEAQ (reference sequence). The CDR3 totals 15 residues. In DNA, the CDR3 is TGTGCCAGCAGCCCACAGGGTGCGTCTGGAAACACCATATATTTT. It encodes CASSPQGASGNTIYF. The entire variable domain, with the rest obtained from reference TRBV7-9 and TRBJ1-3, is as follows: DTGVSQNPRHKITKRGQNVTFRCDPISEHNRLYWYRQTLGQGPEFLTYFQNEAQLEKSRLLSDRFSAERPKGSFSTLEIQRTEQGDSAMYLCASSPQGASGNTIYFGEGSWLTVV.

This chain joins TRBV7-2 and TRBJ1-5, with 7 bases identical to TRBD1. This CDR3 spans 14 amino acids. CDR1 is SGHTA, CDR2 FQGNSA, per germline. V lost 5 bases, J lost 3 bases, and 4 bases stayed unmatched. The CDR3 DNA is TGTGCCAGCAGCATACAGGGGCCCAATCAGCCCCAGCATTTT. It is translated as CASSIQGPNQPQHF.

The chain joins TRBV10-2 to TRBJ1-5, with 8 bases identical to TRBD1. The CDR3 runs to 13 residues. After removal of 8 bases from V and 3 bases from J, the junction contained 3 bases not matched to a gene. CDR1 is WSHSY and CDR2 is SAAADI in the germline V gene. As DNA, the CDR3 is TGCGCCAGCCAGGGACAGGTCAATCAGCCCCAGCATTTT. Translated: CASQGQVNQPQHF.

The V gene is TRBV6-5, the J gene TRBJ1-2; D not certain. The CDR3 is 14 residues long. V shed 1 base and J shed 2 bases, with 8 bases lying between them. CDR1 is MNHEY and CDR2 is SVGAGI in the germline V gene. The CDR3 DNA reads TGTGCCAGCAGTTACTTCTCGGGGAACTATGGCTACACCTTC. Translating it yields CASSYFSGNYGYTF.

The CDR3 sequence is CSVVGGRGNTEAFF. CDR3 bases: TGCAGCGTTGTAGGGGGCCGGGGGAACACTGAAGCTTTCTTT. The gene calls are TRBV29-1 and TRBJ1-1; TRBD1 matches 7 bases. This CDR3 is built from 14 residues. The germline V gene encodes CDR1 SQVTM and CDR2 ANQGSEA. Unmatched junction bases numbered 6, after V lost 4 bases and J lost 1 base.

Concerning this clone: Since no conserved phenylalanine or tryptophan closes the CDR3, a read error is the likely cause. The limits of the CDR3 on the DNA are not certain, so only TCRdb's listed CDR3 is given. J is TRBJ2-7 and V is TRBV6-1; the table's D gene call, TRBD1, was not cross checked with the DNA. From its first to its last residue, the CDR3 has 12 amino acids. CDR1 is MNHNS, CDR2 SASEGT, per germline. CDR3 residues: CASSEAGSDRGI.

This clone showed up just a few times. CDR3 protein: CSVGQGAGETQYF. CDR3 DNA sequence: TGCAGCGTTGGTCAGGGGGCCGGGGAGACCCAGTACTTC. The V call is TRBV29-1, the J call TRBJ2-5; 8 bases align to TRBD1. CDR3 size: 13 residues. With 4 bases clipped from V and 5 bases from J, the junction kept 6 bases outside the gene matches. Looked up from germline, CDR1 is SQVTM and CDR2 is ANQGSEA.

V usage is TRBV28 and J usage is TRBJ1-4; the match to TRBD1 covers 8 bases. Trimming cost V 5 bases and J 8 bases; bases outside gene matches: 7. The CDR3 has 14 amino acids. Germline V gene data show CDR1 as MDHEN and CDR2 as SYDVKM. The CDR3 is CASSPGGAVEKLFF. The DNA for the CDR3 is TGTGCCAGCAGTCCAGGGGGCGCCGTGGAAAAACTGTTTTTT.

CDR3 protein: CASSQAGTGETQYF. CDR3 sequence (DNA): TGTGCCAGCAGCCAAGCCGGGACAGGAGAGACCCAGTACTTC. The chain joins TRBV3-1 (or the pseudogene TRBV3-2) to TRBJ2-5; 8 bases map to TRBD1. V shed 1 base and J 4 bases; nucleotides not matched to a gene: 2. There are 14 residues in the CDR3. CDR1 and CDR2 from the germline V gene are LGHDT and YNNKEL (reference sequence).

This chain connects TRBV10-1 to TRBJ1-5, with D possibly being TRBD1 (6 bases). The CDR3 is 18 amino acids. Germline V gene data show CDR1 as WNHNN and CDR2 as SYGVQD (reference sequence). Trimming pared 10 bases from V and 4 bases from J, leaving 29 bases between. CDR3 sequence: CAIKEKEDPGHNNQPQHF. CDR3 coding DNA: TGCGCCATCAAAGAAAAGGAAGACCCGGGACATAATAATCAGCCCCAGCATTTT.

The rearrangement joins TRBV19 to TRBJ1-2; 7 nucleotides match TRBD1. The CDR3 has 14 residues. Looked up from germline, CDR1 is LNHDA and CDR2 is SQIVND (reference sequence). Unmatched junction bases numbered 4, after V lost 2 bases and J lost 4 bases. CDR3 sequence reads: CASSIKGASYGYTF. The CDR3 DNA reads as TGTGCCAGTAGTATAAAGGGGGCCAGCTATGGCTACACCTTC.

CDR3 bases: TGTGCCAGCCTACAGGGCCTGAACACTGAAGCTTTCTTT. Translation: CASLQGLNTEAFF. J is TRBJ1-1 and V is TRBV28; possibly TRBD1 for D (6 bases). Trimming removed 8 bases at V and 0 bases at J, with 10 bases between. In germline, CDR1 is MDHEN, CDR2 SYDVKM. The CDR3 spans 13 residues.

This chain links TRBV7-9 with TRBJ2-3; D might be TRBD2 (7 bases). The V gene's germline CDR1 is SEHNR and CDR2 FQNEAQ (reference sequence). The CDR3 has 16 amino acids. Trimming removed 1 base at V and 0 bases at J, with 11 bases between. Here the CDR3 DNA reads TGTGCCAGCAGCTTAGGAGCGGGGACAAGCACAGATACGCAGTATTTT. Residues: CASSLGAGTSTDTQYF.

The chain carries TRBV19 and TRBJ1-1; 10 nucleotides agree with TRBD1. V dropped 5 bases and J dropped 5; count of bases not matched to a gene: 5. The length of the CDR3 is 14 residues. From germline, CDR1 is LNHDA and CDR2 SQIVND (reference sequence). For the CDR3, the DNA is TGTGCCAGTAGTCCCGGACAGGGGGAGACTGAAGCTTTCTTT. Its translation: CASSPGQGETEAFF.

Written as DNA, the CDR3 is TGTGCCAGCAGCTTGTTATCCGAGAGCTCCTACGAGCAGTACTTC. Amino acid sequence: CASSLLSESSYEQYF. The chain combines TRBV5-6 with TRBJ2-7; D is uncertain. The CDR3 consists of 15 residues. V lost 1 base and J 0 bases, leaving 11 bases between the germline ends. From germline, CDR1 is SGHDT and CDR2 YYEEEE. Drawing the rest from reference TRBV5-6 and TRBJ2-7, the complete variable domain is DAGVTQSPTHLIKTRGQQVTLRCSPKSGHDTVSWYQQALGQGPQFIFQYYEEEERQRGNFPDRFSGHQFPNYSSELNVNALLLGDSALYLCASSLLSESSYEQYFGPGTRLTVT.